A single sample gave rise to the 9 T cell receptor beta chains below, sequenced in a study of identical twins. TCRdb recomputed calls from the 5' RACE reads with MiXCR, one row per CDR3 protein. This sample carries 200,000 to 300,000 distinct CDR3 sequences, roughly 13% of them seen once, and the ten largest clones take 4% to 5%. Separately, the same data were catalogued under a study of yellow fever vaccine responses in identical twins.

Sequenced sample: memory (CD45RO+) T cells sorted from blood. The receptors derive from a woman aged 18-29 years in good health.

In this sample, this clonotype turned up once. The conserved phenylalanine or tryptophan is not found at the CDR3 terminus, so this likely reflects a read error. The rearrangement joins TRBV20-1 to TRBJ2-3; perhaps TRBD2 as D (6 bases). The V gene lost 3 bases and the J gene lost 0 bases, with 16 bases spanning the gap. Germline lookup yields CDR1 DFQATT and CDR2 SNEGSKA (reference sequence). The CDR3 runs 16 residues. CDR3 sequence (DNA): TGCAGTGCTAGTTTCTTAGCGGAAACTAGCACAGATACGCAGTATCTT. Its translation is CSASFLAETSTDTQYL.

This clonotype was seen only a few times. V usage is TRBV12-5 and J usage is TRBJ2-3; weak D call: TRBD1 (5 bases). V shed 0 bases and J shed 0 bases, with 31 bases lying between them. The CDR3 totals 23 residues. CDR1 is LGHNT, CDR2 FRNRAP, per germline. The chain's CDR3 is CASGLVRDSTFSLALPSTDTQYF. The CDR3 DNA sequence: TGTGCTAGTGGTTTGGTCAGAGACAGCACGTTTTCATTAGCCCTACCTAGCACAGATACGCAGTATTTT.

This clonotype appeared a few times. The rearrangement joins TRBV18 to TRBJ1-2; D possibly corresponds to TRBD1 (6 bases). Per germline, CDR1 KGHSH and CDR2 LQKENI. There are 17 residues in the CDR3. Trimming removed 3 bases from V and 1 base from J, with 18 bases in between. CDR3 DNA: TGTGCCAGCTCACCCGGGACACTAAACCTATATAACTATGGCTACACCTTC. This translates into CASSPGTLNLYNYGYTF.

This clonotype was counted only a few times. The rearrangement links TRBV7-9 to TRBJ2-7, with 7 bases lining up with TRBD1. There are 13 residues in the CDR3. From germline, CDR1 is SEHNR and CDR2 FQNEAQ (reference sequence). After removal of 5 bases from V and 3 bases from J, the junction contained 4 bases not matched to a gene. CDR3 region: CASSEGQFYEQYF. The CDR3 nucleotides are TGTGCCAGCAGCGAGGGACAGTTCTACGAGCAGTACTTC.

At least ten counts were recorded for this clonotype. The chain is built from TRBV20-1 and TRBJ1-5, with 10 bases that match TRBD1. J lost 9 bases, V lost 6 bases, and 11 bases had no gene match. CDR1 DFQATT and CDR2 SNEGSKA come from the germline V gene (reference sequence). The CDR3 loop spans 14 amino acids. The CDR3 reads CSAWTGQGLRPQHF. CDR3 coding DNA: TGCAGTGCCTGGACGGGACAGGGGTTGAGGCCCCAGCATTTT.

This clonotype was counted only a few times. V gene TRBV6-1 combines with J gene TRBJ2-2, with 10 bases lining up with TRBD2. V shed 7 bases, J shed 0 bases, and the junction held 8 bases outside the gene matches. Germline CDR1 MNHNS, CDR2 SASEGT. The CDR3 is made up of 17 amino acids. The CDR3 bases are TGTGCCAGCAAGCGGCCTAGCGGGAGTACGAACACCGGGGAGCTGTTTTTT. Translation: CASKRPSGSTNTGELFF.

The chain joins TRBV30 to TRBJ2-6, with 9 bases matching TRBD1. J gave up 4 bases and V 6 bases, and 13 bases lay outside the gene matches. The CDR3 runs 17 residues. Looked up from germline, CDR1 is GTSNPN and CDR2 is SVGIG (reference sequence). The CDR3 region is CACERDRVFRGANVLTF. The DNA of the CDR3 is TGTGCCTGTGAACGGGACAGGGTTTTTAGAGGGGCCAACGTCCTGACTTTC.

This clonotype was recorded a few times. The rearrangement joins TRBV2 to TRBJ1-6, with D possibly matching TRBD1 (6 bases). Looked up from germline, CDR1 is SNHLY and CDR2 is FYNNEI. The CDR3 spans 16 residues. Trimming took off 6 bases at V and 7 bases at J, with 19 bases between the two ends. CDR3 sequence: CASRLQGWVGNSPLHF. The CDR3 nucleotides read TGTGCCAGCAGGTTACAGGGCTGGGTCGGAAATTCACCCCTCCACTTT. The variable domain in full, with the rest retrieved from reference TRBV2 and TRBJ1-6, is EPEVTQTPSHQVTQMGQEVILRCVPISNHLYFYWYRQILGQKVEFLVSFYNNEISEKSEIFDDQFSVERPDGSNFTLKIRSTKLEDSAMYFCASRLQGWVGNSPLHFGNGTRLTVT.

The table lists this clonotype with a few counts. The CDR3 loop is CASGTWGTEAFF. CDR3 DNA sequence: TGTGCTAGTGGAACGTGGGGCACTGAAGCTTTCTTT. V and J are TRBV12-5 and TRBJ1-1; the D is unclear. V lost 6 bases to trimming and J lost 4 bases, with 9 bases between them. CDR1 is LGHNT, CDR2 FRNRAP, per germline. The CDR3 is made up of 12 amino acids.